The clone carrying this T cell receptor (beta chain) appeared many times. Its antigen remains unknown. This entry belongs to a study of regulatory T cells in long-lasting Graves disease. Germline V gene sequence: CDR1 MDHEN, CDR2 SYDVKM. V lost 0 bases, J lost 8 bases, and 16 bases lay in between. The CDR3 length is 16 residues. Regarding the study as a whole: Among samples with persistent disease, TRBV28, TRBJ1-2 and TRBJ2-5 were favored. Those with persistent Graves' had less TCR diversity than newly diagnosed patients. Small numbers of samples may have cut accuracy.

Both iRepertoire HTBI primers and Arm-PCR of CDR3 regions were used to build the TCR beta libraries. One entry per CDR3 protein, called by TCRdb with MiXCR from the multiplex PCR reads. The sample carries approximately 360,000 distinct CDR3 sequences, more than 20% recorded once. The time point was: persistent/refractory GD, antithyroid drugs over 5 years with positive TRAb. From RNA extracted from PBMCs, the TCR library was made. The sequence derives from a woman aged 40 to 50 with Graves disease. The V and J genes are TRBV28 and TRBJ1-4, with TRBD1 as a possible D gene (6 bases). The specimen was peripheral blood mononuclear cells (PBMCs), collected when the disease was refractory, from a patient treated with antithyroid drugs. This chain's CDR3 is CASSLWRGTGKEKLFF. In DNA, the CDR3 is TGTGCCAGCAGTTTATGGCGGGGAACAGGGAAGGAAAAACTGTTTTTT. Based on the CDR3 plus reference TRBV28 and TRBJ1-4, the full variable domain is DVKVTQSSRYLVKRTGEKVFLECVQDMDHENMFWYRQDPGLGLRLIYFSYDVKMKEKGDIPEGYSVSREKKERFSLILESASTNQTSMYLCASSLWRGTGKEKLFFGSGTQLSVL.